This TCR beta chain was sequenced in a study of read filtering for tumor transcriptome and immune sequencing. In the study overall: Mean patient age was 65.9 years, range about 47 to 90; some 17 male, 14 female.

Molecular barcoded adaptors covering alpha/delta and beta/gamma chains were used on approximately 400 ng RNA. MiXCR, run by TCRdb on the reads, gives a single entry per CDR3 protein. The sample comprises approximately 93,000 distinct CDR3 sequences, about 22% of which are singletons, and about an eighth rests with the top ten. CDR1 and CDR2 (germline): LNHDA, SQIVND (reference sequence). Trimming stripped 6 bases from V and 8 bases from J, with 20 bases between. This CDR3 spans 15 amino acids. This clonotype has only a few counts. Its specificity is unknown. General study results and limits: Correlation between methods rose after single-read clonotypes were removed.

Sampling of bone marrow took place during active disease in every patient. The chain combines TRBV19 with TRBJ2-4; weak D call: TRBD2 (5 bases). This receptor was identified in a donor at least 40 years old with multiple myeloma. What was sequenced was a population of CD138-negative cells sorted from bone marrow. The CDR3 is CASSPRSGIGDIQYF. In nucleotides, the CDR3 is TGTGCCAGTAGCCCCCGGAGCGGTATCGGGGACATTCAGTACTTC.